The next 30 T cell receptor beta chains were all read from a single sample in a study of CD8+ T cells in alopecia areata. Treatment defined: oral pan-JAK inhibitor, 5-10 mg twice daily. cDNA reverse transcribed from extracted RNA served as the sequencing template. TCRdb's copy holds only in-frame clones and misses some; the assay was immunoSEQ multiplex PCR. The sample yields roughly 140,000 clones, roughly four fifths seen once. Material: CD8+ T cells sorted from blood, obtained at week 4, from a patient treated with tofacitinib. Source of these receptors: a human donor with alopecia areata.

The chain joins TRBV10-3 to TRBJ2-7; 9 nucleotides align to TRBD2. This CDR3 has 17 amino acids. V shed 0 bases and J 0 bases; nucleotides not matched to a gene: 6. From germline, CDR1 is ENHRY and CDR2 SYGVKD. In DNA form, the CDR3 reads TGTGCCATCAGTGAGTCAGGTCTAGCGGGGTCCTCCTACGAGCAGTACTTC. The encoded protein is CAISESGLAGSSYEQYF.

The chain carries TRBV19 and TRBJ2-7; D possibly uses TRBD1 or TRBD2 (5 bases each). V lost 5 bases, J lost 2 bases, and 16 bases lay in between. The CDR3 is 15 residues long. In germline, CDR1 is LNHDA, CDR2 SQIVND (reference sequence). The DNA of the CDR3 is TGTGCCAGTAGTGTCACCGGGACGTATACCTACGAGCAGTACTTC. Amino acids: CASSVTGTYTYEQYF.

The table lists this clone with a few counts. The chain combines TRBV7-9 with TRBJ2-2, with D maybe TRBD1 (5 bases). Germline CDR1 and CDR2: SEHNR and FQNEAQ (reference sequence). V lost 7 bases and J 0 bases, leaving 12 bases between the germline ends. This CDR3 region has 15 residues. DNA of the CDR3: TGTGCCAGCACCTTGAGGACACCGAACACCGGGGAGCTGTTTTTT. Its translation: CASTLRTPNTGELFF.

The chain is built from TRBV7-8 and TRBJ2-3; 11 bases match TRBD2. The CDR3 has 13 amino acids. The V gene end was trimmed by 4 bases and the J gene end by 14 bases; junction bases not matched to a gene: 8. Germline V CDR1 and CDR2: SGHVS, FQNEAQ. CDR3 amino acids: CASSSLTSGVRYF. DNA of the CDR3: TGTGCCAGCAGCTCTTTGACTAGCGGGGTCCGGTATTTT.

The chain couples TRBV14 to TRBJ2-5; unclear D gene. This CDR3 is built from 14 residues. The V gene's germline CDR1 is SGHDN and CDR2 FVKESK. Trimming left V 5 bases short and J 1 base short, with 11 bases between. As DNA, the CDR3 is TGTGCCAGCAGCTCCATCCTACCCCAAGAGACCCAGTACTTC. Its translation is CASSSILPQETQYF.

The chain employs TRBV7-9 and TRBJ1-4, with no clear D. There are 15 residues in the CDR3. Per germline, CDR1 SEHNR and CDR2 FQNEAQ (reference sequence). V dropped 1 base and J dropped 3 bases, with 9 bases sitting between them. The CDR3 nucleotides are TGTGCCAGCAGCTTAGTGGGTGAAGCTAATGAAAAACTGTTTTTT. Encoded protein: CASSLVGEANEKLFF.

This chain links TRBV4-1 with TRBJ2-5; the match to TRBD1 covers 7 bases. The assigned J gene may be wrong: the sequence end matches TRBJ2-7 better. This CDR3 has 14 residues. Germline V lookup: CDR1 MGHRA, CDR2 YSYEKL. CDR3: CASSPRDSSYEQYF. In DNA, the CDR3 is TGCGCCAGCAGCCCACGGGACAGCTCCTACGAGCAGTACTTC.

V is TRBV30 and J is TRBJ2-1; 7 bases line up with TRBD1. The CDR3 is 13 amino acids. The ends lost 2 bases at V and 6 bases at J; junction bases unmatched: 4. Germline CDR1 reads GTSNPN; CDR2 reads SVGIG (reference sequence). The CDR3 is CAWSRTGPNEQFF. The CDR3 DNA reads as TGTGCCTGGAGTAGGACAGGCCCCAATGAGCAGTTCTTC.

This clone is medium-sized within its sample. The chain combines TRBV6-4 with TRBJ2-3; 10 bases match TRBD2. Germline CDR1 and CDR2: MRHNA and SNTAGT. The length of the CDR3 is 15 residues. V dropped 5 bases and J dropped 0; count of bases not matched to a gene: 2. The CDR3: CASSPSGGSTDTQYF. CDR3 nucleotides: TGTGCCAGCAGTCCTAGCGGGGGAAGCACAGATACGCAGTATTTT.

This chain links TRBV5-6 with TRBJ2-2, with 8 bases identical to TRBD1. Germline V gene sequence: CDR1 SGHDT, CDR2 YYEEEE. After removal of 0 bases from V and 7 bases from J, the junction contained 5 bases not matched to a gene. This CDR3 comprises 15 residues. CDR3 amino acids: CASSLAAGGGGELFF. CDR3 bases: TGTGCCAGCAGCTTGGCGGCAGGGGGCGGCGGGGAGCTGTTTTTT.

This clone has just one count. V and J are TRBV7-9 and TRBJ1-2; D may be TRBD1 (6 bases). The CDR3 runs 13 residues. V was shortened by 8 bases and J by 7 bases, with 17 bases between the two germline ends. CDR1 is SEHNR, CDR2 FQNEAQ, per germline (reference sequence). The CDR3 loop reads CASHTGQVGGYTF. CDR3 coding DNA: TGTGCCAGCCATACAGGGCAAGTAGGTGGCTACACCTTC. The whole variable domain, filled in from reference TRBV7-9 and TRBJ1-2, reads DTGVSQNPRHKITKRGQNVTFRCDPISEHNRLYWYRQTLGQGPEFLTYFQNEAQLEKSRLLSDRFSAERPKGSFSTLEIQRTEQGDSAMYLCASHTGQVGGYTFGSGTRLTVV.

The chain is built from TRBV5-1 and TRBJ2-5, with TRBD1 identical over 7 bases. CDR3 length equals 19 residues. After removal of 0 bases from V and 5 bases from J, the junction contained 19 bases not matched to a gene. CDR1 and CDR2 (germline): SGHRS, YFSETQ. As DNA, the CDR3 is TGCGCCAGCAGCTTGGGGCCTGACAGGGTGGTAGATTCGATGGAGACCCAGTACTTC. Translated: CASSLGPDRVVDSMETQYF.

The rearrangement joins TRBV13 to TRBJ2-2, with a weak D call TRBD2 (5 bases). CDR3 size: 16 residues. Germline CDR1 reads PRHDT; CDR2 reads FYEKMQ (reference sequence). Trimming shortened V by 2 bases and J by 0 bases, and 10 bases separated the two germline ends. As DNA, the CDR3 is TGTGCCAGCAGCTTATGGAGGCAGTCGAACACCGGGGAGCTGTTTTTT. Translated, it gives CASSLWRQSNTGELFF.

This clone was recorded once. The gene calls are TRBV5-1 and TRBJ2-7, with D maybe TRBD1 (6 bases). Germline V lookup: CDR1 SGHRS, CDR2 YFSETQ. The CDR3 is 12 residues long. V shed 3 bases and J shed 5 bases, with 9 bases lying between them. The CDR3 sequence is CASSYNRDEQYF. In DNA, the CDR3 is TGCGCCAGCAGCTACAACAGGGACGAGCAGTACTTC.

This clone was seen just once. The genes are TRBV10-3 and TRBJ2-3; D is ambiguous. The germline gives CDR1 ENHRY, CDR2 SYGVKD. The CDR3 spans 13 residues. Between the trimmed V and J ends, which lost 4 bases and 2 bases, there was a span of 7 bases. CDR3 in amino acids: CAISGTDTDTQYF. The CDR3 nucleotides are TGTGCCATCAGTGGGACCGACACAGATACGCAGTATTTT.

This clone showed up just once. The DNA of the CDR3 is TGTGCCAGCTCACCGCGGGACCTCCCAGAGACCCAGTACTTC. It specifies CASSPRDLPETQYF. V is TRBV18 and J is TRBJ2-5; D perhaps matches TRBD2 (6 bases). Trimming left V 3 bases short and J 4 bases short, with 12 bases between. The CDR3 length is 14 residues. Germline lookup yields CDR1 KGHSH and CDR2 LQKENI.

This sequence joins TRBV6-5 and TRBJ1-1; the match to TRBD1 covers 7 bases. This CDR3 is 15 amino acids long. Per germline, CDR1 MNHEY and CDR2 SVGAGI. The V gene end was trimmed by 2 bases and the J gene end by 4 bases; junction bases not matched to a gene: 7. CDR3 in amino acids: CASSYGRGRGTEAFF. CDR3 nucleotides: TGTGCCAGCAGTTACGGGAGGGGGCGAGGCACTGAAGCTTTCTTT.

This clone appeared a few times. The V and J genes are TRBV4-1 and TRBJ1-1; D is unclear. Trimming removed 5 bases from V and 0 bases from J, with 13 bases in between. This CDR3 contains 15 residues. Germline loops: CDR1 MGHRA, CDR2 YSYEKL. CDR3 sequence: CASSNLGRLNTEAFF. CDR3 nucleotides: TGCGCCAGCAGCAATTTAGGACGGTTGAACACTGAAGCTTTCTTT.

The chain is built from TRBV7-9 and TRBJ2-7; D remains unclear. In germline, CDR1 is SEHNR, CDR2 FQNEAQ (reference sequence). This CDR3 region has 13 residues. V was pared by 5 bases and J by 0 bases, with 8 bases between. The CDR3 sequence is CASSRVSSYEQYF. CDR3 DNA sequence: TGTGCCAGCAGCCGCGTCAGCTCCTACGAGCAGTACTTC.

This chain joins TRBV6-6 and TRBJ2-3; D unclear. V was cut by 7 bases and J by 5 bases, with 13 bases left in between. Germline lookup yields CDR1 MNHNY and CDR2 SVGAGI (reference sequence). The CDR3 runs 13 residues. CDR3 sequence reads: CASTIRWVDTQYF. The CDR3 nucleotides read TGTGCCAGCACCATTCGTTGGGTAGATACGCAGTATTTT.

This clone has more than one count but fewer than ten. V and J are TRBV5-1 and TRBJ2-7, with D tentatively TRBD1 (6 bases). The V and J ends lost 5 bases and 2 bases respectively, with 14 bases between them. Germline CDR1 reads SGHRS; CDR2 reads YFSETQ. This CDR3 has 14 amino acids. CDR3 nucleotides: TGCGCCAGCAGGACCGGGACACGTCCCTACGAGCAGTACTTC. This translates into CASRTGTRPYEQYF.

This chain joins TRBV4-1 and TRBJ1-5; 8 positions agree with TRBD1. The length of the CDR3 is 15 residues. Germline lookup yields CDR1 MGHRA and CDR2 YSYEKL. V lost 0 bases and J lost 6; bases outside the gene matches: 4. CDR3: CASSQDGTGGQPQHF. The CDR3 nucleotides read TGCGCCAGCAGCCAAGATGGGACAGGCGGTCAGCCCCAGCATTTT.

V usage is TRBV7-8 and J usage is TRBJ2-3; no clear D. V was pared by 1 base and J by 4 bases, with 3 bases between. The CDR3 contains 12 residues. CDR1 and CDR2 from the germline V gene are SGHVS and FQNEAQ. The CDR3 DNA is TGTGCCAGCAGCTTAGGCCCAGATACGCAGTATTTT. Its protein is CASSLGPDTQYF.

V gene TRBV2 combines with J gene TRBJ1-5, with unresolved D. The V gene's germline CDR1 is SNHLY and CDR2 FYNNEI. The V end lost 4 bases, the J end lost 5 bases, and 6 bases lay between the germline ends. This CDR3 is 12 amino acids long. The DNA of the CDR3 is TGTGCCAGCAGTGTTGGGGATCAGCCCCAGCATTTT. It encodes CASSVGDQPQHF.

This chain connects TRBV6-5 to TRBJ1-5; tentatively, D is TRBD1 (6 bases). V lost 2 bases, J lost 2 bases, and 10 bases lay in between. This CDR3 has 15 residues. Germline CDR1 reads MNHEY; CDR2 reads SVGAGI. The CDR3 nucleotides read TGTGCCAGCAGTTACCGGGCAGGGGGCAATCAGCCCCAGCATTTT. It is translated as CASSYRAGGNQPQHF.

This chain joins TRBV7-2 and TRBJ2-7; 9 bases are a match to TRBD1. From germline, CDR1 is SGHTA and CDR2 FQGNSA. This CDR3 has 14 residues. V shed 5 bases and J 5 bases; nucleotides not matched to a gene: 7. Here the CDR3 reads CASSAWTGVDEQYF. Written as DNA, the CDR3 is TGTGCCAGCAGCGCGTGGACAGGGGTTGACGAGCAGTACTTC.

The chain combines TRBV4-1 with TRBJ2-3; the D gene could be TRBD1 or TRBD2 (6 bases each). The ends were cut back, 5 bases at V and 9 bases at J, with 18 bases in the middle. Germline CDR1 reads MGHRA; CDR2 reads YSYEKL. The CDR3 is 14 residues long. The CDR3 DNA sequence: TGCGCCAGCAGCTCAGGGGACTCGGATGGGACGCAGTATTTT. Its translation is CASSSGDSDGTQYF.

V and J are TRBV19 and TRBJ2-4; D might be TRBD2 (6 bases). CDR3 size: 12 residues. Germline V lookup: CDR1 LNHDA, CDR2 SQIVND (reference sequence). V lost 3 bases and J 7 bases, leaving 7 bases between the germline ends. CDR3 DNA sequence: TGTGCCAGTAGTATTGGAGGGAACATTCAGTACTTC. Its translation is CASSIGGNIQYF.

V is TRBV7-9 and J is TRBJ2-3; 8 bases map to TRBD2. Germline V gene sequence: CDR1 SEHNR, CDR2 FQNEAQ (reference sequence). With V trimmed by 1 base and J by 9 bases, 3 bases remained unmatched. This CDR3 is 13 amino acids long. CDR3 coding DNA: TGTGCCAGCAGCTTAGACGGGGGGGAGACGCAGTATTTT. It translates to CASSLDGGETQYF.

The V and J genes are TRBV29-1 and TRBJ2-3; D may be TRBD2 (6 bases). Trimming removed 3 bases from V and 6 bases from J, with 19 bases in between. Germline V CDR1 and CDR2: SQVTM, ANQGSEA. CDR3 length equals 15 residues. For the CDR3, the DNA is TGCAGCGTTGATTCTAAGCGGGCCACTGGTGATACGCAGTATTTT. It specifies CSVDSKRATGDTQYF.